The 26 T cell receptor beta chains given below trace back to one sample, sequenced in a study of lymphopenia after photon versus proton radiotherapy. Sequenced by immunoSEQ multiplex PCR; TCRdb stores in-frame clones only, minus some. The table has roughly 67,000 clones, approximately 91% seen once. The sequences come from peripheral blood, collected from a patient treated with photon-based radiotherapy. The source is a woman in her 70s with pancreatic cancer.

CDR3 sequence: CASSREPDSYEQYF. For the CDR3, the DNA is TGTGCCAGCAGTAGGGAGCCAGACAGTTACGAGCAGTACTTC. This chain uses TRBV6-6 with TRBJ2-7; either TRBD1 or TRBD2 may supply D (5 bases each). The germline V gene has CDR1 MNHNY and CDR2 SVGAGI (reference sequence). Deletions cut 5 bases from V and 4 bases from J, with 15 bases between. The CDR3 is made up of 14 amino acids.

The J gene is TRBJ2-3, the V gene TRBV4-2; 7 positions agree with TRBD1. V dropped 1 base and J dropped 4; count of bases not matched to a gene: 5. This CDR3 has 15 residues. Per germline, CDR1 LGHNA and CDR2 YNFKEQ. CDR3 DNA: TGTGCCAGCAGCCAAGTCGGGCAGGGGGCAGATACGCAGTATTTT. Translation gives CASSQVGQGADTQYF.

J is TRBJ2-7 and V is TRBV25-1, with TRBD1 matching 9 bases. The CDR3 loop spans 16 amino acids. In germline, CDR1 is MGHDK, CDR2 SYGVNS. The V and J ends lost 4 bases and 3 bases, in that order; junction bases with no gene match: 10. This CDR3 is CASSGQSGTGSYEQYF. Here the CDR3 DNA reads TGTGCCAGCAGTGGTCAATCCGGGACAGGGAGCTACGAGCAGTACTTC.

The V gene is TRBV6-4, the J gene TRBJ2-1; 8 nucleotides line up with TRBD2. The germline gives CDR1 MRHNA, CDR2 SNTAGT. This CDR3 contains 15 residues. The V gene end was trimmed by 6 bases and the J gene end by 0 bases; junction bases not matched to a gene: 4. CDR3 region: CASRRLASSYNEQFF. Here the CDR3 DNA reads TGTGCCAGCAGGAGACTAGCGAGCTCCTACAATGAGCAGTTCTTC.

The chain carries TRBV7-9 and TRBJ1-1, with D perhaps matching TRBD1 (5 bases). CDR1 and CDR2 (germline): SEHNR, FQNEAQ (reference sequence). This CDR3 has 14 residues. V was cut by 3 bases and J by 4 bases, with 12 bases left in between. CDR3 loop: CASSFGRDATEAFF. For the CDR3, the DNA is TGTGCCAGCAGCTTTGGCAGGGACGCCACTGAAGCTTTCTTT.

The chain has TRBV2 and TRBJ2-7, with TRBD1 matching 12 bases. Germline values: CDR1 SNHLY, CDR2 FYNNEI. The trim removed 8 bases at V and 10 bases at J, leaving 12 bases unmatched. The length of the CDR3 is 14 residues. CDR3: CASCVGQGAIGQYF. CDR3 bases: TGTGCCAGCTGCGTGGGACAGGGGGCGATAGGACAGTACTTC. Drawing the rest from reference TRBV2 and TRBJ2-7, the complete variable domain is EPEVTQTPSHQVTQMGQEVILRCVPISNHLYFYWYRQILGQKVEFLVSFYNNEISEKSEIFDDQFSVERPDGSNFTLKIRSTKLEDSAMYFCASCVGQGAIGQYFGPGTRLTVT.

CDR3 DNA: TGTGCCAGCAGCTTAGCGCGTGACTCAGAGCAGTTCTTC. It translates to CASSLARDSEQFF. The chain combines TRBV7-6 with TRBJ2-1; D is undetermined. CDR3 size: 13 residues. Trimming removed 0 bases at V and 10 bases at J, with 10 bases between. Germline CDR1 and CDR2: SGHVS and FNYEAQ.

The V and J genes are TRBV6-5 and TRBJ2-7, with 7 bases matching TRBD1. The CDR3 is made up of 14 amino acids. From germline, CDR1 is MNHEY and CDR2 SVGAGI. The trim removed 8 bases at V and 6 bases at J, leaving 13 bases unmatched. The CDR3 nucleotides are TGTGCCAGCCATCCTCGACAGGGTGTAATCGAGCAGTACTTC. This codes for CASHPRQGVIEQYF.

The chain couples TRBV14 to TRBJ1-1; possibly TRBD1 for D (5 bases). The V gene's germline CDR1 is SGHDN and CDR2 FVKESK. The CDR3 runs to 14 residues. Trimming stripped 0 bases from V and 7 bases from J, with 12 bases between. The CDR3 DNA reads TGTGCCAGCAGCCAAGAGGTCCGGGGGAATGAAGCTTTCTTT. Amino acid sequence: CASSQEVRGNEAFF.

The rearrangement uses TRBV28 and TRBJ2-7; possible D gene TRBD1, 6 bases. V dropped 6 bases and J dropped 3 bases, with 21 bases sitting between them. The CDR3 is made up of 16 amino acids. Germline values: CDR1 MDHEN, CDR2 SYDVKM. The CDR3, as DNA: TGTGCCAGCAGCGACCTGACAGGACTCGATATCTACGAGCAGTACTTC. This encodes CASSDLTGLDIYEQYF.

The chain links TRBV7-2 to TRBJ2-5, with 7 bases lining up with TRBD1. Per the germline V gene, CDR1 is SGHTA and CDR2 is FQGNSA. The junction had 11 bases not matched to a gene; V was cut back by 4 bases and J by 12 bases. CDR3 length: 13 amino acids. CDR3 loop: CASSSTPTGAKYF. DNA for the CDR3: TGTGCCAGCAGCTCCACTCCAACAGGGGCTAAGTACTTC.

V is TRBV28 and J is TRBJ2-5; tentative D call: TRBD1 (5 bases). The CDR3 loop spans 14 amino acids. Germline values: CDR1 MDHEN, CDR2 SYDVKM. V shed 2 bases and J shed 5 bases, with 12 bases lying between them. In DNA form, the CDR3 reads TGTGCCAGCAGTTTAGCAGGGTCGGCGGAGACCCAGTACTTC. Its protein is CASSLAGSAETQYF.

The chain is built from TRBV28 and TRBJ2-7; 9 nucleotides match TRBD1. The germline V gene encodes CDR1 MDHEN and CDR2 SYDVKM. V was clipped by 5 bases and J by 7 bases; unmatched bases: 12. The CDR3 spans 15 residues. CDR3 nucleotides: TGTGCCAGCAGTACCCCGGGACAGGGAACGGATGAGCAGTACTTC. Translation: CASSTPGQGTDEQYF.

The genes are TRBV6-1 and TRBJ1-5; unclear D gene. Germline V gene lookup returns CDR1 MNHNS and CDR2 SASEGT. The CDR3 is 11 residues long. Trimming removed 7 bases at V and 3 bases at J, with 4 bases between. The chain's CDR3 is CASNDNQPQHF. The CDR3 nucleotides read TGTGCCAGCAACGACAATCAGCCCCAGCATTTT.

V gene TRBV4-2 combines with J gene TRBJ2-3; a possible D gene is TRBD2 (7 bases). Per the germline V gene, CDR1 is LGHNA and CDR2 is YNFKEQ. The CDR3 totals 16 residues. V was pared by 4 bases and J by 6 bases, with 20 bases between. As DNA, the CDR3 is TGTGCCAGCAGCCGAACTAGCAGGGGAGGGGGGGATACGCAGTATTTT. This gives the protein CASSRTSRGGGDTQYF.

The V call is TRBV14, the J call TRBJ2-5, with D possibly matching TRBD2 (6 bases). This CDR3 comprises 15 residues. V was cut by 2 bases and J by 9 bases, with 19 bases left in between. Per germline, CDR1 SGHDN and CDR2 FVKESK. The CDR3 bases are TGTGCCAGCAGCCAAACTCAGCGGAGGGTTAGGGCCCAGTACTTC. Protein: CASSQTQRRVRAQYF.

The V and J genes are TRBV6-4 and TRBJ2-1, with 13 positions matching TRBD2. CDR1 MRHNA and CDR2 SNTAGT come from the germline V gene. The CDR3 is 16 residues long. Trimming removed 2 bases from V and 5 bases from J; junction bases left unmatched: 3. DNA for the CDR3: TGTGCCAGCAGTGACGCGGGGACTAGCGGGAACAATGAGCAGTTCTTC. This sequence encodes CASSDAGTSGNNEQFF.

The CDR3 DNA is TGTGCCAGCAGAGACAGGAGGAACACCGGGGAGCTGTTTTTT. It codes for CASRDRRNTGELFF. This chain connects TRBV6-4 to TRBJ2-2; possible D gene TRBD1, 6 bases. Germline V gene data show CDR1 as MRHNA and CDR2 as SNTAGT. This CDR3 contains 14 residues. Trimming left V 6 bases short and J 1 base short, with 9 bases between.

The chain has TRBV11-3 and TRBJ1-1; TRBD1 matches at 7 bases. The CDR3 has 14 amino acids. The V gene's germline CDR1 is SGHNT and CDR2 YENEEA. V dropped 5 bases and J dropped 2; count of bases not matched to a gene: 5. CDR3 DNA: TGTGCCAGCAGCCCCGGACAGGCCAACACTGAAGCTTTCTTT. Translating it yields CASSPGQANTEAFF.

The chain links TRBV7-3 to TRBJ2-3, with a weak D call TRBD2 (5 bases). Germline CDR1 and CDR2: SGHTA and FQGTGA. Trimming took 5 bases from V and 9 from J, leaving 18 bases between them. This CDR3 contains 14 residues. CDR3 coding DNA: TGTGCCAGCAGCCCTAGTAGCGTGACGGGAACGCAGTATTTT. Translating it yields CASSPSSVTGTQYF.

The chain is built from TRBV5-1 and TRBJ1-1, with 7 bases fitting TRBD1. With V trimmed by 5 bases and J by 6 bases, 7 bases remained unmatched. CDR3 size: 13 residues. CDR1 and CDR2 (germline): SGHRS, YFSETQ. Here the CDR3 DNA reads TGCGCCAGCAGTTCCGGACAGGTAGCTGAAGCTTTCTTT. This codes for CASSSGQVAEAFF. Supplemented by reference TRBV5-1 and TRBJ1-1, the full variable domain reads KAGVTQTPRYLIKTRGQQVTLSCSPISGHRSVSWYQQTPGQGLQFLFEYFSETQRNKGNFPGRFSGRQFSNSRSEMNVSTLELGDSALYLCASSSGQVAEAFFGQGTRLTVV.

The chain employs TRBV28 and TRBJ2-5; 7 nucleotides agree with TRBD1. Germline trimming cut 5 bases from V and 1 base from J; bases unmatched to any gene: 4. The CDR3 runs to 14 residues. Germline CDR1 and CDR2: MDHEN and SYDVKM. Here the CDR3 reads CASSIGTAQETQYF. Written as DNA, the CDR3 is TGTGCCAGCAGTATCGGGACAGCCCAAGAGACCCAGTACTTC. The full variable domain, in which reference TRBV28 and TRBJ2-5 provide the parts outside the CDR3, is DVKVTQSSRYLVKRTGEKVFLECVQDMDHENMFWYRQDPGLGLRLIYFSYDVKMKEKGDIPEGYSVSREKKERFSLILESASTNQTSMYLCASSIGTAQETQYFGPGTRLLVL.

In DNA, the CDR3 is TGTGCCAGCAGCCTAGGACGGGGCTCCTACGAGCAGTACTTC. It encodes CASSLGRGSYEQYF. The chain combines TRBV7-2 with TRBJ2-7; TRBD2 is a possible D gene (5 bases). V gave up 5 bases and J gave up 0 bases, with 11 bases separating them. Germline CDR1 and CDR2: SGHTA and FQGNSA. This CDR3 region has 14 residues.

This sequence joins TRBV7-2 and TRBJ2-3, with 15 bases aligning to TRBD2. CDR1 is SGHTA, CDR2 FQGNSA, per germline. V lost 1 base and J lost 0; bases outside the gene matches: 5. The CDR3 loop spans 19 amino acids. The CDR3 nucleotides read TGTGCCAGCAGCTTAGGAGGACTAGCGGGAGGGGCTAGCACAGATACGCAGTATTTT. This encodes CASSLGGLAGGASTDTQYF.

With regard to this clone: In the same sample, other DNA sequences code for this CDR3. The gene calls are TRBV7-8 and TRBJ1-5; D not certain. Germline V gene lookup returns CDR1 SGHVS and CDR2 FQNEAQ. V dropped 2 bases and J dropped 4 bases, with 6 bases sitting between them. CDR3 length equals 13 residues. The CDR3 sequence: CASSLWENQPQHF. The CDR3 region has the DNA TGTGCCAGCAGCTTATGGGAGAATCAGCCCCAGCATTTT.

The genes are TRBV6-5 and TRBJ2-7; 7 bases fit TRBD2. The junction had 5 bases not matched to a gene; V was cut back by 6 bases and J by 0 bases. The CDR3 covers 14 residues. Per the germline V gene, CDR1 is MNHEY and CDR2 is SVGAGI. CDR3 sequence reads: CASRPGLGSYEQYF. The CDR3 DNA follows: TGTGCCAGCAGACCCGGACTAGGCTCCTACGAGCAGTACTTC.